Given below is one T cell receptor beta chain in context. Only in-frame clones appear in the TCRdb table, and some are missing; sequencing was by immunoSEQ multiplex PCR. The sample contains about 690,000 clones, about 92% of which appear only once. V was trimmed by 10 bases and J by 6 bases, leaving 16 bases between them. CDR1 and CDR2 (germline): ENHRY, SYGVKD. The CDR3 consists of 13 residues. This sample stems from a study of shared clonotypes between healthy human individuals. Sample: memory CD8+ T cells from PBMCs. Subset in this sample: CD45RO+ cells pooled with CCR7-negative TemRA cells. The receptor comes from a man in his late teens or twenties in good health. Some clones in this sample may be carry-over from other donors' samples. V and J are TRBV10-3 and TRBJ2-1, with D perhaps being TRBD1 or TRBD2 (5 bases each). CDR3 in DNA: TGTGCCACCCGGGGCCCGACACCCAATGAGCAGTTCTTC. Translated: CATRGPTPNEQFF.